The following is a T cell receptor beta chain sequence with its context. Its specific antigen is unknown. Base qualities are not recorded, but no much larger clone differs from it by a single base. The data are from a study of OX40 agonist ivuxolimab in advanced cancers. Turning to the overall study: Ivuxolimab, which targeted the costimulatory receptor OX40 (CD134), was an agonistic, fully human IgG2 monoclonal antibody. Intravenous ivuxolimab was administered to patients every 2 weeks at six dose levels: 0.01, 0.1, 0.3, 1.5, 3 and 10 mg/kg. Of the roughly 52 dose-escalation patients, hepatocellular carcinoma was present in 19, melanoma in around 15, renal cell carcinoma in 9 and head and neck cancer in 9. In the dose-escalation cohort, nearly 85% of patients were male, and the mean age was around 60 years with a range of about 23 to 79. Prior anti-PD-1, anti-PD-L1 or anti-CTLA-4 therapy was permitted, and checkpoint inhibitors had been received by less than 45% of dose-escalation patients. Partial responses occurred in three dose-escalation patients, of whom one had hepatocellular carcinoma and two had cutaneous melanoma. The purpose of peripheral TCRbeta sequencing was to test whether ivuxolimab changed TCR sequence diversity and led to clonal T-cell expansion. The paper describes the monotherapy dose-escalation part (N of about 47 patients) of the phase I trial of ivuxolimab.

The germline ends are 11 bases apart after V is trimmed by 5 bases and J by 4 bases. The CDR1 and CDR2 encoded by the germline V gene are SGHDN and FVKESK. The CDR3 has 13 amino acids, counting the end cysteine and phenylalanine. Only the CDR3 region is kept as DNA, spanning 39 bases read in frame from base 1. Patients with a history of autoimmune disease or receiving systemic immunosuppression were excluded from the trial. Peripheral blood for TCR sequencing was drawn from every dose cohort at baseline, at cycle 4 day 1 and at cycle 7 day 1. The samples were taken from a phase I, first-in-human, multicenter, open-label dose-escalation trial of ivuxolimab. The trial enrolled adults with locally advanced or metastatic head and neck squamous cell, hepatocellular, melanoma or renal cell carcinoma. Before TCR sequencing, CD4+ T cells and CD8+ T cells were sorted from peripheral blood as separate populations.

Study-level results and caveats: Which antigens the clonally expanded peripheral T cells were specific for was not determined. After ivuxolimab, expanded clones were on average more numerous among CD8+ T cells than among CD4+ T cells. Clonal expansion of both CD4+ and CD8+ blood T cells was observed from baseline to week 6 at doses 0.1 to 3.0 mg/kg. Partial responders in the 0.1-3.0 mg/kg groups had among the lowest normalized peripheral clonal expansion, especially among CD8+ T cells. Low levels of normalized T-cell clonal expansion were also seen in some patients who did not respond.

To sequence the TCRbeta CDR3 region, genomic DNA was isolated from the sorted cells. The immunoSEQ Assay was used to sequence the TCRbeta CDR3 regions. The clones in this table, taken by TCRdb from immuneACCESS, are in-frame only. Not every clone is retained; where verified, under half of the shortfall comes from an unresolved V gene, and the cause of the rest is unknown. In this sample the table shows about 55,000 clones, 86% of which occur a single time. In total, the top ten clones hold more than 9.5% of the sample. Specimen: CD4+ or CD8+ T cells sorted from blood, collected in a trial of the OX40 agonist ivuxolimab. This receptor was obtained from an adult with an advanced solid tumor such as melanoma, head and neck, liver or kidney cancer. This receptor chain uses TRBV14 and TRBJ1-1, with the D gene uncertain. The DNA sequence reads TGTGCCAGCAGCGGATTAATAGGCACTGAAGCTTTCTTT. Its protein is CASSGLIGTEAFF. Supplemented by the reference TRBV14 and TRBJ1-1 proteins around the CDR3, the complete variable domain is EAGVTQFPSHSVIEKGQTVTLRCDPISGHDNLYWYRRVMGKEIKFLLHFVKESKQDESGMPNNRFLAERTGGTYSTLKVQPAELEDSGVYFCASSGLIGTEAFFGQGTRLTVV.